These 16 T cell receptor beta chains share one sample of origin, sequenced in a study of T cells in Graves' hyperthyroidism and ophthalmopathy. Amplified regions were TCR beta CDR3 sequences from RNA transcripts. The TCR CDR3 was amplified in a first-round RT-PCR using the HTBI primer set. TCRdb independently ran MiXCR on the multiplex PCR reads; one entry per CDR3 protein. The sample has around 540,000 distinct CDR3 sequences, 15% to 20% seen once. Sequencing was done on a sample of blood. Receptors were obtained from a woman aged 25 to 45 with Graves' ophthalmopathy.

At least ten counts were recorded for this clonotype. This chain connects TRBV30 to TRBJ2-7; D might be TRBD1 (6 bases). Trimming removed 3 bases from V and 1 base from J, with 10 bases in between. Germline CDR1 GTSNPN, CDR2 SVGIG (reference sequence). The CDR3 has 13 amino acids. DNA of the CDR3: TGTGCCTGGAGCCGACAGGCATCCTACGAGCAGTACTTC. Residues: CAWSRQASYEQYF.

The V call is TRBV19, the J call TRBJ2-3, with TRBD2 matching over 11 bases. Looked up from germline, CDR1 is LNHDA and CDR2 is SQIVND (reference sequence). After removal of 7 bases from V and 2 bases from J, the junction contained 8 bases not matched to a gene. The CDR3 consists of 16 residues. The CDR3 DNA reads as TGTGCCAGTACCCCGGGACTAGCGGACATCACAGATACGCAGTATTTT. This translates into CASTPGLADITDTQYF.

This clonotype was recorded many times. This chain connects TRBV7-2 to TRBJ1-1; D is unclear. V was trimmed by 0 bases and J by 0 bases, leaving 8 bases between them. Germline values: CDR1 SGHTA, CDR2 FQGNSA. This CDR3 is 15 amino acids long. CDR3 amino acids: CASSLAVGVNTEAFF. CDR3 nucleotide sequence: TGTGCCAGCAGCTTAGCGGTCGGGGTGAACACTGAAGCTTTCTTT.

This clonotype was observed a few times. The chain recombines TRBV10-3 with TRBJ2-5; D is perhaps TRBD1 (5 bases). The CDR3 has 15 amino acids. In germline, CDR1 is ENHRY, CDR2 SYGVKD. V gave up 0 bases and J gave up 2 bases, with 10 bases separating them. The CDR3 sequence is CAISESMGQQETQYF. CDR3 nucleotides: TGTGCCATCAGTGAGTCAATGGGGCAGCAAGAGACCCAGTACTTC.

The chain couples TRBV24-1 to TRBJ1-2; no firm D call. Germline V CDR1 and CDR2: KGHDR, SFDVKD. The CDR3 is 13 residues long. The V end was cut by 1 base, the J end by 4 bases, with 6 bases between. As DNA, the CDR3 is TGTGCCACCAGTGATTTTTCCTCCTATGGCTACACCTTC. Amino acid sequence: CATSDFSSYGYTF.

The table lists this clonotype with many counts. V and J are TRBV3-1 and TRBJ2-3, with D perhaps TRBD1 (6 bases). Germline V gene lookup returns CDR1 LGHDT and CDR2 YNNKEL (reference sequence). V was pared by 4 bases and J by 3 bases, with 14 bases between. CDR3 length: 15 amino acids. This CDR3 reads CASSRTQGLTDTQYF. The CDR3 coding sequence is TGTGCCAGCAGCCGAACCCAGGGGTTGACAGATACGCAGTATTTT.

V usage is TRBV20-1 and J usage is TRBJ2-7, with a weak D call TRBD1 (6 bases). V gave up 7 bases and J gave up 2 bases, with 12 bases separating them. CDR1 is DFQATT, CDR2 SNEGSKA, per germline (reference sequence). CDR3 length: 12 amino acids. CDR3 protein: CSGLKGAYEQYF. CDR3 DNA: TGCAGTGGGTTGAAGGGGGCCTACGAGCAGTACTTC.

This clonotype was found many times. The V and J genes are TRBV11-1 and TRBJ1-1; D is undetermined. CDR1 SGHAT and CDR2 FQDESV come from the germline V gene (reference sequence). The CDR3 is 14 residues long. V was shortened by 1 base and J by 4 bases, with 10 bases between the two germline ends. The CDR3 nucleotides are TGTGCCAGCAGCTTAGGGATCCGGGTCACTGAAGCTTTCTTT. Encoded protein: CASSLGIRVTEAFF.

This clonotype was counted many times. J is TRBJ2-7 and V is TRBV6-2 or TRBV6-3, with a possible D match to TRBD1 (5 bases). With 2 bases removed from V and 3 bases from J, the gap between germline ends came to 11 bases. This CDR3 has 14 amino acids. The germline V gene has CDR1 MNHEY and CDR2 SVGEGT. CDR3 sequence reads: CASSYLGHDYEQYF. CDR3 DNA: TGTGCCAGCAGTTACCTCGGACACGACTACGAGCAGTACTTC.

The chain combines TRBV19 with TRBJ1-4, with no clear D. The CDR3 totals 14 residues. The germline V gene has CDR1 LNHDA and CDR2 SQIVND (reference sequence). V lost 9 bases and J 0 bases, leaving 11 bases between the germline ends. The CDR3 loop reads CASRMWATNEKLFF. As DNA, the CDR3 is TGTGCCAGCCGGATGTGGGCAACTAATGAAAAACTGTTTTTT.

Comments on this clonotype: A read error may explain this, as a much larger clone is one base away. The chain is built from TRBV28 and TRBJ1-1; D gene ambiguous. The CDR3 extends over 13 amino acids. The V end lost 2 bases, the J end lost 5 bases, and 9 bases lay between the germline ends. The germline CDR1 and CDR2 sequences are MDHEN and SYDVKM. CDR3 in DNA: TGTGCCAGCAGTTTAGTGAGGTGGACTGAAGCTTTCTTT. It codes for CASSLVRWTEAFF. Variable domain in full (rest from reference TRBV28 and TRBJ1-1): DVKVTQSSRYLVKRTGEKVFLECVQDMDHENMFWYRQDPGLGLRLIYFSYDVKMKEKGDIPEGYSVSREKKERFSLILESASTNQTSMYLCASSLVRWTEAFFGQGTRLTVV.

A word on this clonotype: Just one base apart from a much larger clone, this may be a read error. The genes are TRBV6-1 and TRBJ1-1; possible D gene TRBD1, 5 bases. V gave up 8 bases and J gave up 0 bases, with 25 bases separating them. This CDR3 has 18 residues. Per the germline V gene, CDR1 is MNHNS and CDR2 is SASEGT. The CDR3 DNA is TGTGCCAGCGGGGGAGTCCAGATGTGGGGTACCTTGAACACTGAAGCTTTCTTT. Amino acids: CASGGVQMWGTLNTEAFF.

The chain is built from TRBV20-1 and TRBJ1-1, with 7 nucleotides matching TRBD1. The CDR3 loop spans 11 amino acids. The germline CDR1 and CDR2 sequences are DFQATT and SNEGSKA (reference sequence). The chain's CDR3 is CVYRGETEAFF. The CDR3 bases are TGCGTTTACAGGGGAGAGACTGAAGCTTTCTTT.

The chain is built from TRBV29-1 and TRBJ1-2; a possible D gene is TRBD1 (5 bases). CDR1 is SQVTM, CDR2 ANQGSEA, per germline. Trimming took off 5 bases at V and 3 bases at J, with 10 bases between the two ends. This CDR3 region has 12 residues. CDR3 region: CSVYGADYGYTF. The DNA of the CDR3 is TGCAGCGTTTATGGGGCGGACTATGGCTACACCTTC.

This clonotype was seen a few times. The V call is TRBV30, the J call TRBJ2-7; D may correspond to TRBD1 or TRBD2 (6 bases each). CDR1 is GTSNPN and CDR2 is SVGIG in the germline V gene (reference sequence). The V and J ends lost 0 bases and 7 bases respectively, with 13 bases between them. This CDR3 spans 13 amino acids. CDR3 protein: CAWSVLKGGEQYF. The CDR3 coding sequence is TGTGCCTGGAGTGTACTAAAAGGGGGGGAGCAGTACTTC.

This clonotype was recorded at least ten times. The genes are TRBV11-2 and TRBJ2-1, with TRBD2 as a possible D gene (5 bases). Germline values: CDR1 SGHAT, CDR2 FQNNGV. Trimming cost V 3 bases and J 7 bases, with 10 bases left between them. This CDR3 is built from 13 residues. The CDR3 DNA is TGTGCCAGCAGCTTCGGGAACCGGAATGAGCAGTTCTTC. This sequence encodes CASSFGNRNEQFF.